The clone carrying this TCR beta chain was observed once. These data come from a study of blood T cell repertoires in COVID-19. Study details: Sources were T cells, B-cell-depleted T cells, or PBMCs; the material itself was cDNA or gDNA.

Cohort assignment relied on participant-reported clinical history. Method: immunoSEQ multiplex PCR; TCRdb's copy keeps in-frame clones and lacks some. The table includes 150,000 to 250,000 clones, roughly four fifths detected once. Germline CDR1 reads SGHVS; CDR2 reads FNYEAQ. The CDR3 has 14 residues. The V and J ends lost 5 bases and 0 bases respectively, with 11 bases between them. The sample consisted of PBMCs or T cells enriched from blood (not recorded which). This sequence was found in a man in his forties who had recovered from COVID-19. The rearrangement joins TRBV7-6 to TRBJ2-7; D is ambiguous. CDR3: CASSLTYPSYEQYF. DNA for the CDR3: TGTGCCAGCAGCCTTACCTACCCCTCCTACGAGCAGTACTTC.